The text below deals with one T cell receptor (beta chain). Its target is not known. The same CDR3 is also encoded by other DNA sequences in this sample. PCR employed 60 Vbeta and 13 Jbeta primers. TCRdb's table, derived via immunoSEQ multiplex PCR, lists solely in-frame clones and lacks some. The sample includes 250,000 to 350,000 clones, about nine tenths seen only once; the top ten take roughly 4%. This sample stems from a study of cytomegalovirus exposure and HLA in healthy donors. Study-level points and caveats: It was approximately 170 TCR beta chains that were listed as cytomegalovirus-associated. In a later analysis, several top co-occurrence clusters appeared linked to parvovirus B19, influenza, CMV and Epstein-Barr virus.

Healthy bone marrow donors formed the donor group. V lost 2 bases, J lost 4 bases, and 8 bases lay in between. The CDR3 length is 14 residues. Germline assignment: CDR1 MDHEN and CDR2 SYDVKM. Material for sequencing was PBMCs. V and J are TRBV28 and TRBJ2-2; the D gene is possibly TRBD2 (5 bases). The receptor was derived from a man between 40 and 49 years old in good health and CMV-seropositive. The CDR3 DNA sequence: TGTGCCAGCAGTTTAGCCCGGGGCACCGGGGAGCTGTTTTTT. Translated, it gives CASSLARGTGELFF.